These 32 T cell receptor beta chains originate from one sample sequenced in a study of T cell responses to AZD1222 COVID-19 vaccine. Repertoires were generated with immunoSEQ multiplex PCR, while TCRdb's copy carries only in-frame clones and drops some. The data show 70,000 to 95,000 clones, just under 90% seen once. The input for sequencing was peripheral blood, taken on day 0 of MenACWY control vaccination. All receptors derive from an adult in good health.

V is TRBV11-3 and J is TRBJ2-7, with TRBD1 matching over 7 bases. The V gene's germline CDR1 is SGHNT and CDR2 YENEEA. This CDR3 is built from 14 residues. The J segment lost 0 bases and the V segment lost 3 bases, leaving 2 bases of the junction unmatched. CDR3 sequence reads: CASSFDRASYEQYF. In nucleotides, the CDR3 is TGTGCCAGCAGCTTCGACAGGGCCTCCTACGAGCAGTACTTC.

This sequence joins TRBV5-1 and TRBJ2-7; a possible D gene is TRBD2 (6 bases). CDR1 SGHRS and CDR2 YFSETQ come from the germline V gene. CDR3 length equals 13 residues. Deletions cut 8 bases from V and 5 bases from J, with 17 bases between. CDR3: CASNEGLGDEQYF. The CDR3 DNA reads TGCGCCAGTAATGAGGGACTGGGGGACGAGCAGTACTTC. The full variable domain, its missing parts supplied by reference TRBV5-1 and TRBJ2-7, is KAGVTQTPRYLIKTRGQQVTLSCSPISGHRSVSWYQQTPGQGLQFLFEYFSETQRNKGNFPGRFSGRQFSNSRSEMNVSTLELGDSALYLCASNEGLGDEQYFGPGTRLTVT.

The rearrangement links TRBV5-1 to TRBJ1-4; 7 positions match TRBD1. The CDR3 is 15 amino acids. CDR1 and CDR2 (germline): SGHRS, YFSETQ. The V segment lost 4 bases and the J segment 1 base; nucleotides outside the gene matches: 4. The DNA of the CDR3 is TGCGCCAGCAGCGGAGGGGGCGAAACTAATGAAAAACTGTTTTTT. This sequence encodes CASSGGGETNEKLFF. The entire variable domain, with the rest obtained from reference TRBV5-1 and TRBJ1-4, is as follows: KAGVTQTPRYLIKTRGQQVTLSCSPISGHRSVSWYQQTPGQGLQFLFEYFSETQRNKGNFPGRFSGRQFSNSRSEMNVSTLELGDSALYLCASSGGGETNEKLFFGSGTQLSVL.

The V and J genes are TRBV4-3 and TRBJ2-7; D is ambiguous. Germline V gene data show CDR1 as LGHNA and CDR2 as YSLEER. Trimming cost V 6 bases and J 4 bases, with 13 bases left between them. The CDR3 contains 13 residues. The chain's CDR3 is CASSPEYVYEQYF. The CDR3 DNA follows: TGCGCCAGCAGTCCGGAGTACGTTTACGAGCAGTACTTC.

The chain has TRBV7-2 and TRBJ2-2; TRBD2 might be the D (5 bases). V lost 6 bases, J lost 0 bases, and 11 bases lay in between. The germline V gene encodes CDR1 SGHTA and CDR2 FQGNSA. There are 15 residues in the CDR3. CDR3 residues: CASRKTGSNTGELFF. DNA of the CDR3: TGTGCCAGCAGAAAGACGGGGTCGAACACCGGGGAGCTGTTTTTT.

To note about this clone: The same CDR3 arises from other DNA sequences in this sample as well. The CDR3 DNA follows: TGTGCCAGCAGCCTAACGGTTTATAGCAATCAGCCCCAGCATTTT. It encodes CASSLTVYSNQPQHF. This chain links TRBV7-2 with TRBJ1-5; D ambiguous. CDR1 SGHTA and CDR2 FQGNSA come from the germline V gene. V dropped 5 bases and J dropped 0 bases, with 11 bases sitting between them. The CDR3 is made up of 15 amino acids.

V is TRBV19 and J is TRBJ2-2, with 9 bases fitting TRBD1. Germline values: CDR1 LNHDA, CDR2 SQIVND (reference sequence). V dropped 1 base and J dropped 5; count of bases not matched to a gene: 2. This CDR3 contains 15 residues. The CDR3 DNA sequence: TGTGCCAGTAGTATAGGGACAGGGGTTACCGGGGAGCTGTTTTTT. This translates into CASSIGTGVTGELFF.

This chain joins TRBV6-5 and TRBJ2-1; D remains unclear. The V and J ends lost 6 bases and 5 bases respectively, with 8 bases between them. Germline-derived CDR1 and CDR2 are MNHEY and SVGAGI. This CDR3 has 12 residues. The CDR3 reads CASRGSHNEQFF. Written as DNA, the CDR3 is TGTGCCAGCAGAGGGTCACACAATGAGCAGTTCTTC.

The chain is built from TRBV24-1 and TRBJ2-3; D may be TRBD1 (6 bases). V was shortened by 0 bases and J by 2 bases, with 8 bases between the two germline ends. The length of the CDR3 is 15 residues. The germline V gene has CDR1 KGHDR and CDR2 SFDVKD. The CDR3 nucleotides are TGTGCCACCAGTGATTTGACAGGGCACACAGATACGCAGTATTTT. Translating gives CATSDLTGHTDTQYF.

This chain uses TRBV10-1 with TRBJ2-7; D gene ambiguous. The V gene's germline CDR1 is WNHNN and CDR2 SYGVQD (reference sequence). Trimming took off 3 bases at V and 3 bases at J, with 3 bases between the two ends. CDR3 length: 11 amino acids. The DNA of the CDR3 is TGCGCCAGCAGTGACGGCTACGAGCAGTACTTC. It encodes CASSDGYEQYF.

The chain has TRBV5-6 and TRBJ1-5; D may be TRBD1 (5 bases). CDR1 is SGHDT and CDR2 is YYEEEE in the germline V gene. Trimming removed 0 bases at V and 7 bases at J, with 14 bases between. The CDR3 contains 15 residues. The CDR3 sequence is CASSLGRAFGQPQHF. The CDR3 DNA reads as TGTGCCAGCAGCTTGGGCAGGGCCTTCGGGCAGCCCCAGCATTTT.

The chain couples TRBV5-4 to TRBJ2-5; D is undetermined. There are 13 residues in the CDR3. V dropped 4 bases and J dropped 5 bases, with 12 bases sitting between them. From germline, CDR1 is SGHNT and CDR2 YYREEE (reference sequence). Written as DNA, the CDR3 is TGTGCCAGCAGCGCCAGCCCCATGGAGACCCAGTACTTC. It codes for CASSASPMETQYF.

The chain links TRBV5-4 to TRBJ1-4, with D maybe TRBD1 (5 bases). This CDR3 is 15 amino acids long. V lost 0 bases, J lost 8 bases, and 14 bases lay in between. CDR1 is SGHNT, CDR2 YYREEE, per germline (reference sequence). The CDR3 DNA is TGTGCCAGCAGCTTGGAAGATGGGGCTGCGGAAAAACTGTTTTTT. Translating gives CASSLEDGAAEKLFF.

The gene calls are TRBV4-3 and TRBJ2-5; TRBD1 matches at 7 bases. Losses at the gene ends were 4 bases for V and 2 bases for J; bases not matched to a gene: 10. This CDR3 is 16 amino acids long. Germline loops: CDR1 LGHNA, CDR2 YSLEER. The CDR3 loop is CASSPHRDRSQETQYF. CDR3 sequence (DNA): TGCGCCAGCAGCCCACACCGGGACAGAAGTCAAGAGACCCAGTACTTC.

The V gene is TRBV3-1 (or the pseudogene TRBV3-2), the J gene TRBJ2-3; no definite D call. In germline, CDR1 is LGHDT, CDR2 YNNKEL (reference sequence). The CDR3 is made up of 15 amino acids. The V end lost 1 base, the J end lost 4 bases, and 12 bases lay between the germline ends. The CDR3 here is CASSQVGSRADTQYF. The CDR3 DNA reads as TGTGCCAGCAGCCAAGTCGGGTCACGGGCAGATACGCAGTATTTT.

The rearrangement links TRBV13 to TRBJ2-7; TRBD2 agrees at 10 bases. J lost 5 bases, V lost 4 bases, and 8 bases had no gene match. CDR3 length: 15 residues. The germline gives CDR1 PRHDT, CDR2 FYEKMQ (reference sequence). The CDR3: CASSSTGTSVHEQYF. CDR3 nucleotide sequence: TGTGCCAGCAGCTCAACCGGGACTAGCGTCCACGAGCAGTACTTC.

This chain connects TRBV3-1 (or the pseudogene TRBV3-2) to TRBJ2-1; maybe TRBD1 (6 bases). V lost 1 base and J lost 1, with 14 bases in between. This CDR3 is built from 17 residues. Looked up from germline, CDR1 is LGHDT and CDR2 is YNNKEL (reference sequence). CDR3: CASSQATRGPSYNEQFF. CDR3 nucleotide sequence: TGTGCCAGCAGCCAAGCAACCAGGGGCCCTTCCTACAATGAGCAGTTCTTC.

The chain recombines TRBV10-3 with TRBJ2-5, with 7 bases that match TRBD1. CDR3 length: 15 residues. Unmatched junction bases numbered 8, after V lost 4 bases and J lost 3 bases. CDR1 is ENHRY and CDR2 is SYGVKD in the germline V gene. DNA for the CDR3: TGTGCCATCAGTGCTCACCAGGGGGTAAAAGAGACCCAGTACTTC. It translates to CAISAHQGVKETQYF.

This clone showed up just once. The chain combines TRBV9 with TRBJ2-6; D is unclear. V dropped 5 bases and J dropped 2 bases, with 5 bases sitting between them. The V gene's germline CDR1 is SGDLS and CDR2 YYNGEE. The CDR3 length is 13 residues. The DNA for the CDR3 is TGTGCCAGCAGTCCTCCTGGGGCCAACGTCCTGACTTTC. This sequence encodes CASSPPGANVLTF.

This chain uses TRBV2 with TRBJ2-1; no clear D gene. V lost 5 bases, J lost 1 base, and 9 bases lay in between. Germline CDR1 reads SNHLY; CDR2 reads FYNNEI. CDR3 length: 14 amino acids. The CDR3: CASSPLVSYNEQFF. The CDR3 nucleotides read TGTGCCAGCAGTCCTCTAGTGTCCTACAATGAGCAGTTCTTC.

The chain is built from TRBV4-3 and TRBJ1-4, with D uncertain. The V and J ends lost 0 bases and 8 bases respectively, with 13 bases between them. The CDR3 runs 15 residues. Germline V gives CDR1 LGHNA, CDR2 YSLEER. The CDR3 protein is CASSQEPSPGEKLFF. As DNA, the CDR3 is TGCGCCAGCAGCCAAGAGCCCTCCCCGGGAGAAAAACTGTTTTTT.

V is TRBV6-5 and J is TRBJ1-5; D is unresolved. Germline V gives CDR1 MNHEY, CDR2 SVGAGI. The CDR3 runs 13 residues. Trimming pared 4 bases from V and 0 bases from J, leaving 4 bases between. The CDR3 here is CASSSASNQPQHF. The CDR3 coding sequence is TGTGCCAGCAGTTCCGCTAGCAATCAGCCCCAGCATTTT.

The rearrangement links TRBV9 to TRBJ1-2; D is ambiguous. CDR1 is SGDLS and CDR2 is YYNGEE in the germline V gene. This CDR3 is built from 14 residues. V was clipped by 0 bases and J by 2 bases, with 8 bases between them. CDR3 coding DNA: TGTGCCAGCAGCGTAGACCCGGAGAACTATGGCTACACCTTC. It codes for CASSVDPENYGYTF.

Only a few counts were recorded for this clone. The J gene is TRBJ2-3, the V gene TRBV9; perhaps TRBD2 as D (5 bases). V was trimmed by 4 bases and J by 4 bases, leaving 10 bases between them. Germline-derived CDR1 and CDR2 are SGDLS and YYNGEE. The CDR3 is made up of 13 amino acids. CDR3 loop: CASSLGDADTQYF. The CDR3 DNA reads TGTGCCAGCAGCCTGGGAGATGCAGATACGCAGTATTTT.

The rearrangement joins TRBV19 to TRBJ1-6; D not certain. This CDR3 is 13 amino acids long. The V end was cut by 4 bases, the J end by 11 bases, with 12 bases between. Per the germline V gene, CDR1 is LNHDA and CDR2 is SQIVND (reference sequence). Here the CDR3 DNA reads TGTGCCAGTAGTACCCCTGGGGAGGCACCCCTCCACTTT. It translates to CASSTPGEAPLHF. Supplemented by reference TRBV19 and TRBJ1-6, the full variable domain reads DGGITQSPKYLFRKEGQNVTLSCEQNLNHDAMYWYRQDPGQGLRLIYYSQIVNDFQKGDIAEGYSVSREKKESFPLTVTSAQKNPTAFYLCASSTPGEAPLHFGNGTRLTVT.

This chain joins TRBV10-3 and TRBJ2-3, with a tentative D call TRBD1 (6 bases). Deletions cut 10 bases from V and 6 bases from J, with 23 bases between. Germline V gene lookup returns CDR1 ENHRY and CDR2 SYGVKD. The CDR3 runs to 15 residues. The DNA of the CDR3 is TGTGCCAAAAGGCGCGGTGGAGACAGGCCGGATACGCAGTATTTT. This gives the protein CAKRRGGDRPDTQYF.

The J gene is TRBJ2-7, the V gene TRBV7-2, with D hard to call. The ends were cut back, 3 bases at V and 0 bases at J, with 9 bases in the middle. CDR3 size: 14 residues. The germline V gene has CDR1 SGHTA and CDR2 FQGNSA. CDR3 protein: CASSFPHLSYEQYF. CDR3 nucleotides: TGTGCCAGCAGCTTCCCACACCTCTCCTACGAGCAGTACTTC.

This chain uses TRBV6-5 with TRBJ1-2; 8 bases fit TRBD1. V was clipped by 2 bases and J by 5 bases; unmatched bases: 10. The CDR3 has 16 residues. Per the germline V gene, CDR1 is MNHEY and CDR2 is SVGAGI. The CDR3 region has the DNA TGTGCCAGCAGTTACACACTACAGGGGGGAATTTATGGCTACACCTTC. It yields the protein CASSYTLQGGIYGYTF.

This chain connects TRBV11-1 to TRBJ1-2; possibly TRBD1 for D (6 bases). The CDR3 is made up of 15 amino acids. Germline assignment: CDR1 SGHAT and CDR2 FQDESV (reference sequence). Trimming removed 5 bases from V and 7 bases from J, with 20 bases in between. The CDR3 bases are TGTGCCAGCAGCCGGGACCTACAGGGATGGAGTGGCTACACCTTC. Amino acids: CASSRDLQGWSGYTF.

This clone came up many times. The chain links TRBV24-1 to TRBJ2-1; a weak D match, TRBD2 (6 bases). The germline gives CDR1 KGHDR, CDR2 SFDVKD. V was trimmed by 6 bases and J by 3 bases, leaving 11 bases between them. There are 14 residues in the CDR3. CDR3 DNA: TGTGCCACCAGTTCGGGGGAGAGCTACAATGAGCAGTTCTTC. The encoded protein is CATSSGESYNEQFF.

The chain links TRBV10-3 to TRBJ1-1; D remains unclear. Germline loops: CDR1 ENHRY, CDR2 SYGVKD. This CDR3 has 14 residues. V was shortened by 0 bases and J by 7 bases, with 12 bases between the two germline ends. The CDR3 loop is CAISESRGVDEAFF. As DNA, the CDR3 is TGTGCCATCAGTGAGTCCCGTGGGGTGGATGAAGCTTTCTTT.

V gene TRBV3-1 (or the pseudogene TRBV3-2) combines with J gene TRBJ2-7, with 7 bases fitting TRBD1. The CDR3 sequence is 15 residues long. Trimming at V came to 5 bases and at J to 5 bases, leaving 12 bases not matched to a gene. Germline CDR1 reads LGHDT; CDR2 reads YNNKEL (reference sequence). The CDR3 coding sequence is TGTGCCAGCAGCGTTACAGGGGCCCCTAGTGACGAGCAGTACTTC. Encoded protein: CASSVTGAPSDEQYF.